One sample yielded the 30 T cell receptor beta chains listed below, sequenced in a study of glioma-infiltrating T cells. TCR alpha and beta CDR3 regions were amplified from RNA using iRepertoire nested multiplex PCR. TCRdb reanalysed the multiplex PCR reads using MiXCR and keeps one entry per CDR3 protein. The sample lists about 410,000 distinct CDR3 sequences, 35% to 45% occurring once. The sample comprised glioma tissue, nonneoplastic brain tissue, or PBMCs (not recorded which). The receptors derive from a human donor with low-grade glioma or glioblastoma, undergoing nonglioma brain surgery, or in good health (not recorded which).

This chain links TRBV4-1 with TRBJ2-7; D unresolved. CDR1 MGHRA and CDR2 YSYEKL come from the germline V gene. The CDR3 covers 15 residues. Trimming stripped 0 bases from V and 6 bases from J, with 15 bases between. CDR3 sequence reads: CASSQDSGVASEQYF. In DNA form, the CDR3 reads TGCGCCAGCAGCCAAGATAGTGGTGTTGCCAGCGAGCAGTACTTC.

This chain joins TRBV7-9 and TRBJ2-3; 10 nucleotides agree with TRBD2. The V and J ends lost 7 bases and 4 bases, in that order; junction bases with no gene match: 8. Germline lookup yields CDR1 SEHNR and CDR2 FQNEAQ (reference sequence). This CDR3 contains 15 residues. This CDR3 reads CASNILAGRADTQYF. The CDR3 nucleotides are TGTGCCAGCAACATACTAGCGGGACGGGCAGATACGCAGTATTTT.

In the case of this clonotype: With a much larger clone just one base away, this may be a read error. The chain is built from TRBV15 and TRBJ2-1, with D possibly TRBD2 on 5 matching bases. This CDR3 has 15 amino acids. CDR1 LNHNV and CDR2 YYDKDF come from the germline V gene (reference sequence). V lost 7 bases to trimming and J lost 4 bases, with 17 bases between them. CDR3 in amino acids: CATKPRGRKYNEQFF. CDR3 nucleotides: TGTGCCACCAAACCTAGAGGGAGAAAGTACAATGAGCAGTTCTTC.

About this clonotype itself: Possible read error: a much larger clone is one base away. The chain couples TRBV6-6 to TRBJ1-2; D ambiguous. CDR3 length equals 12 residues. V lost 9 bases, J lost 5 bases, and 13 bases lay in between. The germline CDR1 and CDR2 sequences are MNHNY and SVGAGI (reference sequence). The CDR3 spells CARKKGPYGYTF. The DNA of the CDR3 is TGTGCCAGGAAGAAAGGCCCTTATGGCTACACCTTC.

Only a few counts were recorded for this clonotype. The chain carries TRBV7-9 and TRBJ1-1; D not certain. The germline V gene has CDR1 SEHNR and CDR2 FQNEAQ (reference sequence). The CDR3 sequence is 16 residues long. V lost 1 base to trimming and J lost 0 bases, with 12 bases between them. CDR3 in DNA: TGTGCCAGCAGCTTAGAAAACCCCGAGTTGAACACTGAAGCTTTCTTT. It yields the protein CASSLENPELNTEAFF.

V usage is TRBV29-1 and J usage is TRBJ2-3; a weak D match, TRBD2 (6 bases). V was trimmed by 8 bases and J by 2 bases, leaving 14 bases between them. This CDR3 spans 13 amino acids. The germline V gene has CDR1 SQVTM and CDR2 ANQGSEA. CDR3 nucleotides: TGCAGCATCCCGGGGAGGCCCACAGATACGCAGTATTTT. It encodes CSIPGRPTDTQYF.

The chain is built from TRBV5-5 and TRBJ1-2; no clear D gene. The V and J ends lost 0 bases and 1 base respectively, with 10 bases between them. The CDR3 has 15 residues. Germline V gene sequence: CDR1 SGHKS, CDR2 YYEKEE (reference sequence). CDR3 coding DNA: TGTGCCAGCAGCTTGGTACACGGGCATAACTATGGCTACACCTTC. Encoded protein: CASSLVHGHNYGYTF.

This clonotype has more than one count but fewer than ten. The J gene is TRBJ2-3, the V gene TRBV7-3, with D perhaps TRBD2 (5 bases). Germline-derived CDR1 and CDR2 are SGHTA and FQGTGA. The CDR3 contains 14 residues. Trimming removed 1 base from V and 8 bases from J, with 13 bases in between. In DNA, the CDR3 is TGTGCCAGCAGCTTAAGTCGACTATTCGCTACGCAGTATTTT. This sequence encodes CASSLSRLFATQYF. The full variable domain, rest sourced from reference TRBV7-3 and TRBJ2-3, is GAGVSQTPSNKVTEKGKYVELRCDPISGHTALYWYRQSLGQGPEFLIYFQGTGAADDSGLPNDRFFAVRPEGSVSTLKIQRTERGDSAVYLCASSLSRLFATQYFGPGTRLTVL.

V usage is TRBV28 and J usage is TRBJ1-1; D uncertain. Trimming left V 7 bases short and J 3 bases short, with 9 bases between. Germline V gene sequence: CDR1 MDHEN, CDR2 SYDVKM. This CDR3 comprises 12 residues. Written as DNA, the CDR3 is TGTGCCAGCAAATTGAAACACACTGAAGCTTTCTTT. It codes for CASKLKHTEAFF.

This clonotype was recorded many times. This chain connects TRBV7-9 to TRBJ1-3, with unresolved D. The CDR3 length is 13 residues. V lost 6 bases and J 0 bases, leaving 6 bases between the germline ends. From germline, CDR1 is SEHNR and CDR2 FQNEAQ (reference sequence). The CDR3 region is CASSFGSGNTIYF. The CDR3 DNA is TGTGCCAGCAGTTTCGGCTCTGGAAACACCATATATTTT.

Comment on this clonotype: This could be a read error, since a much larger clone is one nucleotide away. The V and J genes are TRBV28 and TRBJ2-1, with unresolved D. This CDR3 region has 15 residues. CDR1 MDHEN and CDR2 SYDVKM come from the germline V gene. Trimming removed 8 bases from V and 4 bases from J, with 18 bases in between. The CDR3 DNA is TGTGCCAGCCGACCCTGGCGATTCGGGTACAATGAGCAGTTCTTC. Its protein is CASRPWRFGYNEQFF.

The gene calls are TRBV7-9 and TRBJ1-1, with 9 bases identical to TRBD1. Trimming removed 4 bases from V and 11 bases from J; junction bases left unmatched: 5. The CDR3 is 12 amino acids. Germline loops: CDR1 SEHNR, CDR2 FQNEAQ (reference sequence). CDR3 protein: CASSSGQGAAFF. The CDR3 bases are TGTGCCAGCAGCTCGGGACAGGGCGCGGCTTTCTTT.

Note on this clonotype: This may come from a read error, since a much larger clone is one base off. The chain couples TRBV7-2 to TRBJ1-1; a weak D match, TRBD1 (5 bases). V was trimmed by 2 bases and J by 3 bases, leaving 13 bases between them. Germline V gene data show CDR1 as SGHTA and CDR2 as FQGNSA. The CDR3 loop spans 15 amino acids. The CDR3 region is CASSLLGPMDTEAFF. Written as DNA, the CDR3 is TGTGCCAGCAGCTTACTGGGGCCCATGGACACTGAAGCTTTCTTT.

The chain uses TRBV20-1 and TRBJ2-7; TRBD1 agrees at 10 bases. V dropped 2 bases and J dropped 3; count of bases not matched to a gene: 7. CDR1 is DFQATT, CDR2 SNEGSKA, per germline (reference sequence). The CDR3 has 15 residues. CDR3 in amino acids: CSARKTRTGGYEQYF. In DNA form, the CDR3 reads TGCAGTGCTAGAAAAACCCGGACAGGGGGCTACGAGCAGTACTTC.

This clonotype turned up a few times. The chain couples TRBV20-1 to TRBJ2-3; no firm D call. V was trimmed by 1 base and J by 0 bases, leaving 8 bases between them. Germline CDR1 and CDR2: DFQATT and SNEGSKA (reference sequence). CDR3 length: 14 residues. The CDR3, as DNA: TGCAGTGCTAGAGCAGGCACTAGCACAGATACGCAGTATTTT. This codes for CSARAGTSTDTQYF.

The rearrangement uses TRBV20-1 and TRBJ1-5; 7 bases map to TRBD1. With 6 bases clipped from V and 2 bases from J, the junction kept 10 bases outside the gene matches. CDR1 is DFQATT, CDR2 SNEGSKA, per germline (reference sequence). The CDR3 loop spans 15 amino acids. The CDR3 is CSAITRQGGNQPQHF. The CDR3 DNA is TGCAGTGCCATAACCAGACAGGGCGGCAATCAGCCCCAGCATTTT.

Worth noting for this clonotype: This may stem from a read error, because a much larger clone lies one nucleotide away. CDR3 bases: TGTGCCAGCAGCCTACAGTGGTGGCCCTACGAGCAGTACTTC. This encodes CASSLQWWPYEQYF. V usage is TRBV28 and J usage is TRBJ2-7; the D is unclear. Per the germline V gene, CDR1 is MDHEN and CDR2 is SYDVKM. V gave up 6 bases and J gave up 2 bases, with 14 bases separating them. The CDR3 sequence is 14 residues long. The full variable domain, rest sourced from reference TRBV28 and TRBJ2-7, is DVKVTQSSRYLVKRTGEKVFLECVQDMDHENMFWYRQDPGLGLRLIYFSYDVKMKEKGDIPEGYSVSREKKERFSLILESASTNQTSMYLCASSLQWWPYEQYFGPGTRLTVT.

Worth noting for this clonotype: A single base separates this from a much larger clone, so it may be a read error. The chain carries TRBV7-2 and TRBJ1-5; a weak D match, TRBD1 (5 bases). The germline V and J ends were trimmed by 6 bases and 0 bases, with 12 bases remaining between them. This CDR3 has 15 residues. From germline, CDR1 is SGHTA and CDR2 FQGNSA. The CDR3 protein is CASRPTVVSNQPQHF. The CDR3, as DNA: TGTGCCAGCAGACCGACAGTAGTTAGCAATCAGCCCCAGCATTTT.

This clonotype was recorded at least ten times. The chain carries TRBV15 and TRBJ1-3; D uncertain. The V end was cut by 0 bases, the J end by 0 bases, with 6 bases between. This CDR3 contains 15 residues. Per the germline V gene, CDR1 is LNHNV and CDR2 is YYDKDF (reference sequence). DNA for the CDR3: TGTGCCACCAGCAGAGATCAGAGCTCTGGAAACACCATATATTTT. Its protein product is CATSRDQSSGNTIYF.

Points on this clonotype: Relative to the germline gene, one junction end is altered; a read error may explain this. This chain connects TRBV7-2 to TRBJ2-5; D is unresolved. The CDR3 totals 14 residues. CDR1 is SGHTA and CDR2 is FQGNSA in the germline V gene. The CDR3 coding sequence is TGTGCCATCAGCTCCTGGACCTTGCAAGAGACCCAGTACTTC. Translated: CAISSWTLQETQYF.

This chain uses TRBV5-1 with TRBJ1-1, with D possibly matching TRBD1 (5 bases). Trimming stripped 0 bases from V and 1 base from J, with 13 bases between. Germline values: CDR1 SGHRS, CDR2 YFSETQ. The CDR3 has 16 residues. The CDR3 region has the DNA TGCGCCAGCAGCTTGGGTCTTGGGGGATCGAACACTGAAGCTTTCTTT. Translated, it gives CASSLGLGGSNTEAFF.

Note on this clonotype: One base away lies a much larger clone, so this may be a sequencing read error. The rearrangement joins TRBV6-2 or TRBV6-3 to TRBJ2-7, with D maybe TRBD2 (5 bases). V was shortened by 8 bases and J by 7 bases, with 9 bases between the two germline ends. This CDR3 region has 10 residues. Germline values: CDR1 MNHEY, CDR2 SVGEGT. The CDR3 protein is CASGWTEQYF. Written as DNA, the CDR3 is TGTGCCAGCGGTTGGACTGAGCAGTACTTC.

As for this clonotype: A much bigger clone sits one base away, suggesting this may be a read error. The gene calls are TRBV28 and TRBJ2-3; D gene uncertain. The germline V gene encodes CDR1 MDHEN and CDR2 SYDVKM. Trimming removed 7 bases at V and 1 base at J, with 15 bases between. The CDR3 totals 15 residues. CDR3 DNA: TGTGCCAGCATCAGCGCCTCCTCGGGCACAGATACGCAGTATTTT. Protein sequence: CASISASSGTDTQYF.

This clonotype was counted only a few times. A read error may explain this, as a much larger clone is one base away. The V call is TRBV6-2 or TRBV6-3, the J call TRBJ2-3, with D maybe TRBD2 (5 bases). This CDR3 comprises 12 residues. Germline CDR1 and CDR2: MNHEY and SVGEGT. The CDR3 is CDSRGRTDTQYF. The CDR3 DNA sequence: TGTGACAGCCGTGGGAGAACAGATACGCAGTATTTT.

This clonotype occurred a few times. The genes are TRBV18 and TRBJ2-3; D is perhaps TRBD2 (5 bases). The germline V gene has CDR1 KGHSH and CDR2 LQKENI. The CDR3 is 14 amino acids. The germline V and J ends were trimmed by 8 bases and 0 bases, with 12 bases remaining between them. The CDR3 loop is CASSPRLSTDTQYF. DNA of the CDR3: TGTGCCAGCAGCCCCCGACTAAGCACAGATACGCAGTATTTT. Full variable domain (missing parts from reference TRBV18 and TRBJ2-3): NAGVMQNPRHLVRRRGQEARLRCSPMKGHSHVYWYRQLPEEGLKFMVYLQKENIIDESGMPKERFSAEFPKEGPSILRIQQVVRGDSAAYFCASSPRLSTDTQYFGPGTRLTVL.

This clonotype has a count of ten or more. The CDR3 DNA is TGTGCCAGCAGTGTCGACAGGATTGGTCAGCCCCAGCATTTT. This gives the protein CASSVDRIGQPQHF. The rearrangement joins TRBV28 to TRBJ1-5; tentatively, D is TRBD1 (6 bases). V lost 5 bases to trimming and J lost 6 bases, with 14 bases between them. The CDR3 spans 14 residues. CDR1 MDHEN and CDR2 SYDVKM come from the germline V gene.

This clonotype has ten or more counts. This chain joins TRBV28 and TRBJ1-5; 10 bases are a match to TRBD1. Germline V gives CDR1 MDHEN, CDR2 SYDVKM. The CDR3 consists of 15 residues. The junction had 5 bases not matched to a gene; V was cut back by 5 bases and J by 4 bases. In DNA form, the CDR3 reads TGTGCCAGCAGTCGCACGGGACAGGGGAATCAGCCCCAGCATTTT. It yields the protein CASSRTGQGNQPQHF.

This clonotype was seen once. One junction end disagrees with the germline gene, perhaps due to a read error. The chain is built from TRBV6-1 and TRBJ2-1; TRBD2 aligns across 10 bases. Germline lookup yields CDR1 MNHNS and CDR2 SASEGT. The CDR3 is 17 residues long. CDR3 coding DNA: TGTGCCAGCAGCTGGACTAGCGGATCTCGTAAGGCCAATAAGCAGTTCTTC. Protein: CASSWTSGSRKANKQFF.

The V and J genes are TRBV7-2 and TRBJ1-3; 8 bases match TRBD1. This CDR3 is built from 14 residues. The germline gives CDR1 SGHTA, CDR2 FQGNSA. V lost 3 bases and J lost 4; bases outside the gene matches: 2. The CDR3 nucleotides are TGTGCCAGCAGCTTTACAGGGGGAGGAAACACCATATATTTT. It yields the protein CASSFTGGGNTIYF.

The rearrangement uses TRBV10-3 and TRBJ2-3, with a tentative D call TRBD2 (6 bases). This CDR3 comprises 14 residues. CDR1 ENHRY and CDR2 SYGVKD come from the germline V gene. The V and J ends lost 3 bases and 1 base respectively, with 8 bases between them. CDR3 amino acids: CAISDERGTDTQYF. Here the CDR3 DNA reads TGTGCCATCAGTGACGAGCGGGGCACAGATACGCAGTATTTT.